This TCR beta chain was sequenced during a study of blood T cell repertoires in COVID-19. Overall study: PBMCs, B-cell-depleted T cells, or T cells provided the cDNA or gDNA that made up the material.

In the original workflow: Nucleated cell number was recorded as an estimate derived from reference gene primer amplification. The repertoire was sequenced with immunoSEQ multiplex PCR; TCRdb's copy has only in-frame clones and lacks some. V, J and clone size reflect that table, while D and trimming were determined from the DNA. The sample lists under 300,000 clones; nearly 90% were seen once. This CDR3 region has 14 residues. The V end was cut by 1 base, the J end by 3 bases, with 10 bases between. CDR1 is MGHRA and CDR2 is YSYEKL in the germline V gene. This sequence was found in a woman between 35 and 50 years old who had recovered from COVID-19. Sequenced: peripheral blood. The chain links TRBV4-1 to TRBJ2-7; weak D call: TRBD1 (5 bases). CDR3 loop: CASSQAQGGYEQYF. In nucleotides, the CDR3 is TGCGCCAGCAGCCAAGCTCAGGGCGGCTACGAGCAGTACTTC.